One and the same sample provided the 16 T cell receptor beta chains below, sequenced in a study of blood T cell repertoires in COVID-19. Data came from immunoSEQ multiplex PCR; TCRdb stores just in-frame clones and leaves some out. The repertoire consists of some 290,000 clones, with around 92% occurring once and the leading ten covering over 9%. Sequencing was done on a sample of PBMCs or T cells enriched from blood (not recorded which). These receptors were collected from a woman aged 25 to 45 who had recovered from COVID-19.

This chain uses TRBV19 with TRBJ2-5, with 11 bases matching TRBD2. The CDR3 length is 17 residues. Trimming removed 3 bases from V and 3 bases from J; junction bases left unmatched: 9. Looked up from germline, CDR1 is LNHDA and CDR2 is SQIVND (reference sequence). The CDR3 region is CASSIPLGLAGKETQYF. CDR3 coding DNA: TGTGCCAGTAGTATCCCCCTTGGACTAGCGGGCAAAGAGACCCAGTACTTC.

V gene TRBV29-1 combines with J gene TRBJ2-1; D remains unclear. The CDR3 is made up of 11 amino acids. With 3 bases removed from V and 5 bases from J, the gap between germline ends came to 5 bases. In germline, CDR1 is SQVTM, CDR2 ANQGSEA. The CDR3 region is CSVEADNEQFF. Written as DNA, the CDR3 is TGCAGCGTTGAGGCGGACAATGAGCAGTTCTTC.

The CDR3 bases are TGTGCCAGCAGCTGGAACAGGGATGGCTACACCTTC. Its translation: CASSWNRDGYTF. This chain joins TRBV7-2 and TRBJ1-2; TRBD1 is a possible D gene (6 bases). The germline gives CDR1 SGHTA, CDR2 FQGNSA. CDR3 size: 12 residues. Trimming shortened V by 4 bases and J by 6 bases, and 9 bases separated the two germline ends.

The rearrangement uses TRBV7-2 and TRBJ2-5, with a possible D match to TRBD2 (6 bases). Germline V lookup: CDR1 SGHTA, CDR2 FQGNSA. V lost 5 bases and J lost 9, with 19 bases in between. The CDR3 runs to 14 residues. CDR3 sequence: CASSQLAAPMSQYF. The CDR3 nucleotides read TGTGCCAGCAGCCAACTAGCAGCCCCCATGTCCCAGTACTTC.

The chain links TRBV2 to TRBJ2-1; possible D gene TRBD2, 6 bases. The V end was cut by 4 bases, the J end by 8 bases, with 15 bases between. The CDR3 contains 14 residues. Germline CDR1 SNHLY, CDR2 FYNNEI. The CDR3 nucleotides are TGTGCCAGCAGTGCGGACGGGAGAGGTGATGAGCAGTTCTTC. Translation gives CASSADGRGDEQFF. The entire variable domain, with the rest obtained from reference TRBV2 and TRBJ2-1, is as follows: EPEVTQTPSHQVTQMGQEVILRCVPISNHLYFYWYRQILGQKVEFLVSFYNNEISEKSEIFDDQFSVERPDGSNFTLKIRSTKLEDSAMYFCASSADGRGDEQFFGPGTRLTVL.

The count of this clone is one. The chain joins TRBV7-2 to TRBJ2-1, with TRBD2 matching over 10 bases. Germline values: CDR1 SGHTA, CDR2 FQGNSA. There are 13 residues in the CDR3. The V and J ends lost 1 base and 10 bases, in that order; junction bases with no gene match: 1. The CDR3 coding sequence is TGTGCCAGCAGCTTAGAGGGACTAGCGGAGCAGTTCTTC. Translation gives CASSLEGLAEQFF.

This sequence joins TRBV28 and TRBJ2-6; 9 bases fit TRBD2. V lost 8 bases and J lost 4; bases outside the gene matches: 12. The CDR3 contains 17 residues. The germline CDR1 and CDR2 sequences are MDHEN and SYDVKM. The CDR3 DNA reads TGTGCCAGCCGCGACCCGGGACTAGCTGGAGGGGCCAACGTCCTGACTTTC. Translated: CASRDPGLAGGANVLTF.

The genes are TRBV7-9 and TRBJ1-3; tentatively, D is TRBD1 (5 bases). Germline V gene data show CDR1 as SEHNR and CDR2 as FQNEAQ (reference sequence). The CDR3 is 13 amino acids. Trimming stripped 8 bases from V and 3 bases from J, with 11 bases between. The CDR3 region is CASPRGIGNTIYF. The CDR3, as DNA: TGTGCCAGCCCGCGGGGGATTGGAAACACCATATATTTT.

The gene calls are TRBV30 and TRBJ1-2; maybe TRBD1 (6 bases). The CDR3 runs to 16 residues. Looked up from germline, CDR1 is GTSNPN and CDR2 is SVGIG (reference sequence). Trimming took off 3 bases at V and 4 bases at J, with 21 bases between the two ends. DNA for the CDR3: TGTGCCTGGAGGAGACCAGGGCAGGGGATCCCCTATGGCTACACCTTC. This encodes CAWRRPGQGIPYGYTF.

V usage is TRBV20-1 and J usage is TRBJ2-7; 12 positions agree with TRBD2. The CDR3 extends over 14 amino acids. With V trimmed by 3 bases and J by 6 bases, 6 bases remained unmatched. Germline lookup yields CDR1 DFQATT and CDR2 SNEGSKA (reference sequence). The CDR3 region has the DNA TGCAGTGCTAGTCGGCTAGCGGGAGGGGCCGAGCAGTACTTC. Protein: CSASRLAGGAEQYF.

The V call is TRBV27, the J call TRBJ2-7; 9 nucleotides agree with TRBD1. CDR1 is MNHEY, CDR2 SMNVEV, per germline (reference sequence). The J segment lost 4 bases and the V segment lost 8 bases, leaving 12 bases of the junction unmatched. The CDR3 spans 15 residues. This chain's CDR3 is CASSTLQGADYEQYF. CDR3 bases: TGTGCCAGCTCTACACTACAGGGGGCAGATTACGAGCAGTACTTC.

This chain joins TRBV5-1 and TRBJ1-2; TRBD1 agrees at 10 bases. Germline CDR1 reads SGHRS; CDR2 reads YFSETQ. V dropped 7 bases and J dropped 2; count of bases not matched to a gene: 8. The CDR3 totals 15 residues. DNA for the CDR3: TGCGCCAGCGCCGGGATGACAGGGGGCAACTATGGCTACACCTTC. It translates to CASAGMTGGNYGYTF.

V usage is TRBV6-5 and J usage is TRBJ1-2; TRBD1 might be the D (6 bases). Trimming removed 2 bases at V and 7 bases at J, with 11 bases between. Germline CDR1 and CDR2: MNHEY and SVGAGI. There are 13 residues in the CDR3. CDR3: CASSYRGKGGYTF. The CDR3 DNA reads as TGTGCCAGCAGTTACAGGGGGAAAGGTGGCTACACCTTC.

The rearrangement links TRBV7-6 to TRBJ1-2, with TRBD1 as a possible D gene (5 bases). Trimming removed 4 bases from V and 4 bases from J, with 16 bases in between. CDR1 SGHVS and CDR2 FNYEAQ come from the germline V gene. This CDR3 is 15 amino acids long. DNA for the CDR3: TGTGCCAGCAGCTCAAACTCCAGGGAGGGCTATGGCTACACCTTC. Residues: CASSSNSREGYGYTF.

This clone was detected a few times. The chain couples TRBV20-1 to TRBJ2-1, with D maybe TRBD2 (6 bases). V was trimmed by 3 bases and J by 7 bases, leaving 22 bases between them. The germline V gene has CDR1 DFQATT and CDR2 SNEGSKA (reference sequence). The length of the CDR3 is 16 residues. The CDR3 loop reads CSASSPYEAGRNEQFF. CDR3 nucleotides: TGCAGTGCTAGTTCACCATACGAGGCAGGGAGGAATGAGCAGTTCTTC.

The CDR3 loop reads CSASLTGGRYEQYF. The CDR3 coding sequence is TGCAGTGCTAGTCTGACAGGGGGCAGGTACGAGCAGTACTTC. The rearrangement uses TRBV20-1 and TRBJ2-7, with 10 positions matching TRBD1. This CDR3 contains 14 residues. Germline assignment: CDR1 DFQATT and CDR2 SNEGSKA (reference sequence). V gave up 3 bases and J gave up 4 bases; unmatched junction bases: 6.